Below are 2 T cell receptor beta chains sequenced from a single sample in a study of identifying expanded T cells in peripheral blood. The table came from immunoSEQ multiplex PCR; TCRdb's copy has only in-frame clones and leaves some out. The table shows tens of thousands of clones, with under 85% occurring only once. The material sequenced was blood. These receptors were collected from a person aged 18 to 75 in good health.

V usage is TRBV18 and J usage is TRBJ1-1; 7 bases align to TRBD1. CDR3 length: 15 amino acids. With V trimmed by 1 base and J by 3 bases, 5 bases remained unmatched. The germline gives CDR1 KGHSH, CDR2 LQKENI. This chain's CDR3 is CASSPQEGAHTEAFF. CDR3 bases: TGTGCCAGCTCACCACAGGAGGGGGCGCACACTGAAGCTTTCTTT.

The V and J genes are TRBV10-2 and TRBJ2-3; 12 nucleotides line up with TRBD1. CDR1 and CDR2 (germline): WSHSY, SAAADI. J was trimmed by 4 bases and V by 6 bases; bases with no gene match: 5. The CDR3 loop spans 15 amino acids. CDR3 DNA: TGCGCCAGCAGCCCCGGGACAGGGGGCGCAGATACGCAGTATTTT. Protein sequence: CASSPGTGGADTQYF.